This T cell receptor beta chain derives from a study of blood T cell repertoires in COVID-19. Method: immunoSEQ multiplex PCR; TCRdb's copy keeps in-frame clones and lacks some. The sample lists tens of thousands of clones; more than 75% were seen once. Germline CDR1 LNHDA, CDR2 SQIVND (reference sequence). V was shortened by 6 bases and J by 3 bases, with 11 bases between the two germline ends. CDR3 length equals 13 residues. V usage is TRBV19 and J usage is TRBJ1-2; unclear D gene. The TCR originated in a human donor in a cohort sampled during active COVID-19. Sequencing was carried out using peripheral blood. DNA of the CDR3: TGTGCCAGTAGGACCGACGGAGACTATGGCTACACCTTC. Its translation is CASRTDGDYGYTF.